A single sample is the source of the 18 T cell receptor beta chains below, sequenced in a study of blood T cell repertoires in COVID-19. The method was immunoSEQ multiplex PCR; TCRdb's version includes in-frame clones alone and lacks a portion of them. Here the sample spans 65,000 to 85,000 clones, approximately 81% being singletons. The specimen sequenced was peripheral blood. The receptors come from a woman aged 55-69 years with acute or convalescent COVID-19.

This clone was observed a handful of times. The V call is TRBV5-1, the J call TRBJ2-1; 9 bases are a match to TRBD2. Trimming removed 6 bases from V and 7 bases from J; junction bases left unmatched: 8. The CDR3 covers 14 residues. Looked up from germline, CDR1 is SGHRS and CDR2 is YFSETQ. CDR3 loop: CASNVAGAGNEQFF. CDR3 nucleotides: TGCGCCAGCAACGTAGCGGGGGCGGGAAATGAGCAGTTCTTC.

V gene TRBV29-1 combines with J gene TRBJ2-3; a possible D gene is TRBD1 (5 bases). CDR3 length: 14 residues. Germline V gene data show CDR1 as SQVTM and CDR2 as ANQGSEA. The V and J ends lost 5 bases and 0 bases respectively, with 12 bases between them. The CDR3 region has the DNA TGCAGCGTTCGTCCAGGGTTGAGCACAGATACGCAGTATTTT. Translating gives CSVRPGLSTDTQYF.

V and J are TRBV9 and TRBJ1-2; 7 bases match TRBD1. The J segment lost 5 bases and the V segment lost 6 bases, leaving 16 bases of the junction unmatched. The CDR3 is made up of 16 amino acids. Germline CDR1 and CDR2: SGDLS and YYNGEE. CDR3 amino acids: CASNPDPTGPGYGYTF. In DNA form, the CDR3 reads TGTGCCAGCAACCCAGACCCGACAGGGCCCGGGTATGGCTACACCTTC. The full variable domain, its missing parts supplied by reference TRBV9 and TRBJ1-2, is DSGVTQTPKHLITATGQRVTLRCSPRSGDLSVYWYQQSLDQGLQFLIQYYNGEERAKGNILERFSAQQFPDLHSELNLSSLELGDSALYFCASNPDPTGPGYGYTFGSGTRLTVV.

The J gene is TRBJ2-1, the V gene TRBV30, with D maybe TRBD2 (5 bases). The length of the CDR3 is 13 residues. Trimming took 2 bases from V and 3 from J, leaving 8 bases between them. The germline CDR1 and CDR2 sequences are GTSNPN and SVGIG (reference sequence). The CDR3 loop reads CAWSTGFYNEQFF. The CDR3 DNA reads TGTGCCTGGAGTACGGGGTTCTACAATGAGCAGTTCTTC.

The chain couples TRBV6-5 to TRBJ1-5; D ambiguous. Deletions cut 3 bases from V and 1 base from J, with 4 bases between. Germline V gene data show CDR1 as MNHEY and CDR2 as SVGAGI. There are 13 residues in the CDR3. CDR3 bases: TGTGCCAGCAGTTATCGGAGCAATCAGCCCCAGCATTTT. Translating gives CASSYRSNQPQHF.

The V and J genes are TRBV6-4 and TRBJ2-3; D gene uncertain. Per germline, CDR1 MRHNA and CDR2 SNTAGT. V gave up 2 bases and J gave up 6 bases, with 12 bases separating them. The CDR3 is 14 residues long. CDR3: CASSDDPWSDTQYF. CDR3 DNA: TGTGCCAGCAGTGACGACCCTTGGAGTGATACGCAGTATTTT.

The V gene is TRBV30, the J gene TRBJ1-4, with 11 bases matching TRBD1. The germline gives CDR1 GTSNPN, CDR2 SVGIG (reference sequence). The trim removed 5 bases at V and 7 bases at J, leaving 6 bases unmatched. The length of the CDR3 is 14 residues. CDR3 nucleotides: TGTGCCTGGTCACCCGGGACAGGGGGTGAAAAACTGTTTTTT. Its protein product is CAWSPGTGGEKLFF.

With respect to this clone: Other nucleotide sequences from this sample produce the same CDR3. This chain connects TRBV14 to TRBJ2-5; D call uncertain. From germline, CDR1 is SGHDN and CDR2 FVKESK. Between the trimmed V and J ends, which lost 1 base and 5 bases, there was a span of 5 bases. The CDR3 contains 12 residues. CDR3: CASSQVRETQYF. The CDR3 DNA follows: TGTGCCAGCAGCCAAGTGCGGGAGACCCAGTACTTC.

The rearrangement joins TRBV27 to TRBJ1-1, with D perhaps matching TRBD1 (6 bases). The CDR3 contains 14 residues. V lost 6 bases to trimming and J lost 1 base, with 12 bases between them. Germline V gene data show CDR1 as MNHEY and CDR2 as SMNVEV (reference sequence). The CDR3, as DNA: TGTGCCAGCAGCGCAGGGGCGAGGAACACTGAAGCTTTCTTT. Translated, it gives CASSAGARNTEAFF.

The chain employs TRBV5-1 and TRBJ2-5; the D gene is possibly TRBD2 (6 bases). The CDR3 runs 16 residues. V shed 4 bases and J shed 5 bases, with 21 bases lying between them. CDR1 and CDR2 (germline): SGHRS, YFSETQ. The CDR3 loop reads CASSTRGGARGETQYF. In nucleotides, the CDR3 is TGCGCCAGCAGCACCAGAGGAGGGGCTAGAGGGGAGACCCAGTACTTC.

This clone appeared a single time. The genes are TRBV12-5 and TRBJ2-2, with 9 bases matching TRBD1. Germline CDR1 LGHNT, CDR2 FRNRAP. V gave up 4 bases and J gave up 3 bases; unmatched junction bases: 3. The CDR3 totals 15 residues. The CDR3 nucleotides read TGTGCTAGTGGTTGGGACAGGGTAGACACCGGGGAGCTGTTTTTT. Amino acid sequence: CASGWDRVDTGELFF.

The CDR3 region is CASSDGNQPQHF. CDR3 coding DNA: TGTGCCAGCAGTGACGGGAATCAGCCCCAGCATTTT. The chain couples TRBV6-1 to TRBJ1-5, with D hard to call. CDR3 length equals 12 residues. The germline CDR1 and CDR2 sequences are MNHNS and SASEGT. The V gene lost 3 bases and the J gene lost 4 bases, with 4 bases spanning the gap.

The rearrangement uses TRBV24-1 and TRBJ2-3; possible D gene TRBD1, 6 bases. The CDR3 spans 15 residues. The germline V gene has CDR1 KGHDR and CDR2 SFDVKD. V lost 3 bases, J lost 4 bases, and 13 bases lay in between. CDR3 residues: CATSDGQLDADTQYF. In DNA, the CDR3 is TGTGCCACCAGTGATGGACAGCTTGACGCAGATACGCAGTATTTT.

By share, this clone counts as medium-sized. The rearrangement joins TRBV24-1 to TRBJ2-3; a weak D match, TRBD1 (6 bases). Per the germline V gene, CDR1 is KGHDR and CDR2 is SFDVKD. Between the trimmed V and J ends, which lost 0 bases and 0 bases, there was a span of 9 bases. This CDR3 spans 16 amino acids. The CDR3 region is CATSDLLGTSTDTQYF. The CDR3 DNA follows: TGTGCCACCAGTGATTTGCTTGGGACAAGCACAGATACGCAGTATTTT.

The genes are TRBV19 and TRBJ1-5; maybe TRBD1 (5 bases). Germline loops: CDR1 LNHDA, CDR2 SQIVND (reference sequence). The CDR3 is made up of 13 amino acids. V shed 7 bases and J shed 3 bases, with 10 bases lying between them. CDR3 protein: CASNKGDNQPQHF. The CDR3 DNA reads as TGTGCCAGTAATAAAGGGGACAATCAGCCCCAGCATTTT.

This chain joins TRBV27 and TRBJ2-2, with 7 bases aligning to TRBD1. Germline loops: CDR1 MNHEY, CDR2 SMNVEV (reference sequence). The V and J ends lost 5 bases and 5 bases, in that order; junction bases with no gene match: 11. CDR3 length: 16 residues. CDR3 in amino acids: CASSPQGEGRTGELFF. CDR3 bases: TGTGCCAGCAGTCCTCAGGGGGAAGGAAGAACCGGGGAGCTGTTTTTT.

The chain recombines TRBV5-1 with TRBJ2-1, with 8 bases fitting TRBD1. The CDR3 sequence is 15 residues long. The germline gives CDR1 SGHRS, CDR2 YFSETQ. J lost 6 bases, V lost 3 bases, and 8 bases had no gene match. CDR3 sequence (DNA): TGCGCCAGCAGCTCCCTAGGACAGGGTATCAATGAGCAGTTCTTC. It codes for CASSSLGQGINEQFF.

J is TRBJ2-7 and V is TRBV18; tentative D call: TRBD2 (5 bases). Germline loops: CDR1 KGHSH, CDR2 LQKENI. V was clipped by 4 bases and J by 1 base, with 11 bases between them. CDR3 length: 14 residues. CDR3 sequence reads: CASSRAGDSYEQYF. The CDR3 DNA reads TGTGCCAGCTCACGCGCCGGGGATTCCTACGAGCAGTACTTC.